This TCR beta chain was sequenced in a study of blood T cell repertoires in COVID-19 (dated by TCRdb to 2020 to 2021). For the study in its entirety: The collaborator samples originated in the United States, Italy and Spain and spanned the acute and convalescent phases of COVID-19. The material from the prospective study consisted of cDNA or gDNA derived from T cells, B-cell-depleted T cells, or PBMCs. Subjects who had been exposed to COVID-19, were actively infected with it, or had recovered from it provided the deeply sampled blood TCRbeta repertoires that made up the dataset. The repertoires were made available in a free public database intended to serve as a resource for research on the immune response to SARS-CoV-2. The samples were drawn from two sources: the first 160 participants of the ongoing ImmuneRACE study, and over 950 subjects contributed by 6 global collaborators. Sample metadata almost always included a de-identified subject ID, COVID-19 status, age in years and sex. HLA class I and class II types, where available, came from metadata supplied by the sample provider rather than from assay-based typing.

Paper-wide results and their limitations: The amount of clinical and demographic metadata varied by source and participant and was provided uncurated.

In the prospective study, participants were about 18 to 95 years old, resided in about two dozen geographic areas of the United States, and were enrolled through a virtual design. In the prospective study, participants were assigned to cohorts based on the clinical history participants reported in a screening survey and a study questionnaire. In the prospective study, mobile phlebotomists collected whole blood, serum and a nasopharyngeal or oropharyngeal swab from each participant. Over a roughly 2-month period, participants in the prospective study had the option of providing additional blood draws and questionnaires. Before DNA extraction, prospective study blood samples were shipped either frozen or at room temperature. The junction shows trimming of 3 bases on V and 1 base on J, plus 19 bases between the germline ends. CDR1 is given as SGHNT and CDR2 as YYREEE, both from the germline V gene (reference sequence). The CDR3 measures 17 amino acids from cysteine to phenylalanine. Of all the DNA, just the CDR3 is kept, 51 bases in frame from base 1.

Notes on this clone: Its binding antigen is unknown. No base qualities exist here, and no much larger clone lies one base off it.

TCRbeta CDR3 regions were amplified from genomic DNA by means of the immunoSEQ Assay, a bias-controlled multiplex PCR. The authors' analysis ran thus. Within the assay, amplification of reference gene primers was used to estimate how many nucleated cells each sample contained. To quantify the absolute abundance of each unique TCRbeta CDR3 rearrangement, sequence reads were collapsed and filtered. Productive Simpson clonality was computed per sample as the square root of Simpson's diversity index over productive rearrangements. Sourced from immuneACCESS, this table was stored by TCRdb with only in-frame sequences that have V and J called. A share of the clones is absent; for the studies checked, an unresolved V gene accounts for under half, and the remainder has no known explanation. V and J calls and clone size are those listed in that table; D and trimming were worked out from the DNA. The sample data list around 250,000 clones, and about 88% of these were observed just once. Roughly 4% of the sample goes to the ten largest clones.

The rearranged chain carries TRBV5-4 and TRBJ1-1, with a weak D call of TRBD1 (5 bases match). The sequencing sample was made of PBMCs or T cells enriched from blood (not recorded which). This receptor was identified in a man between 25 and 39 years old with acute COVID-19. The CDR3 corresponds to CASSSSSGVLWNTEAFF. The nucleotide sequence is TGTGCCAGCAGCTCCAGTTCGGGGGTCTTATGGAACACTGAAGCTTTCTTT.